One sample yielded the 19 T cell receptor beta chains listed below, sequenced in a study of blood T cell repertoires in COVID-19. Only in-frame clones appear in the TCRdb table, and some are missing; sequencing was by immunoSEQ multiplex PCR. The sample records about 130,000 clones, about 85% being singletons. The sample consisted of peripheral blood. These receptors were taken from a woman of 80 years or more with acute or convalescent COVID-19.

The V and J genes are TRBV3-1 (or the pseudogene TRBV3-2) and TRBJ1-1, with D tentatively TRBD1 (5 bases). CDR3 size: 15 residues. V was pared by 0 bases and J by 4 bases, with 12 bases between. Germline V CDR1 and CDR2: LGHDT, YNNKEL (reference sequence). In DNA, the CDR3 is TGTGCCAGCAGCCAAGATCCTTCGGGGGGCACTGAAGCTTTCTTT. Encoded protein: CASSQDPSGGTEAFF.

V and J are TRBV5-1 and TRBJ2-7, with 8 positions matching TRBD1. The CDR3 runs 15 residues. V shed 4 bases and J 2 bases; nucleotides not matched to a gene: 8. CDR1 is SGHRS and CDR2 is YFSETQ in the germline V gene. The CDR3, as DNA: TGCGCCAGCAGCACAGGGGGGCTGGAGACCTACGAGCAGTACTTC. This sequence encodes CASSTGGLETYEQYF.

In nucleotides, the CDR3 is TGTGCCAGCAGATTAAGGGGGGGTGCTGGCTACACCTTC. Encoded protein: CASRLRGGAGYTF. J is TRBJ1-2 and V is TRBV6-5; possibly TRBD1 for D (6 bases). Trimming cost V 6 bases and J 7 bases, with 15 bases left between them. CDR1 and CDR2 from the germline V gene are MNHEY and SVGAGI. The CDR3 totals 13 residues.

J is TRBJ1-1 and V is TRBV9, with D possibly matching TRBD1 (6 bases). V was trimmed by 5 bases and J by 0 bases, leaving 14 bases between them. The CDR3 runs 15 residues. Germline-derived CDR1 and CDR2 are SGDLS and YYNGEE. The CDR3 reads CASRETGSMNTEAFF. Here the CDR3 DNA reads TGTGCCAGCAGGGAGACAGGATCTATGAACACTGAAGCTTTCTTT.

The chain joins TRBV7-2 to TRBJ1-1, with no clear D. Trimming stripped 1 base from V and 10 bases from J, with 13 bases between. This CDR3 contains 13 residues. From germline, CDR1 is SGHTA and CDR2 FQGNSA. In nucleotides, the CDR3 is TGTGCCAGCAGCTTAGATGTCAGAAGTGGAGCTTTCTTT. Translated, it gives CASSLDVRSGAFF. Filled out from reference TRBV7-2 and TRBJ1-1, the complete variable domain reads GAGVSQSPSNKVTEKGKDVELRCDPISGHTALYWYRQSLGQGLEFLIYFQGNSAPDKSGLPSDRFSAERTGGSVSTLTIQRTQQEDSAVYLCASSLDVRSGAFFGQGTRLTVV.

The CDR3 sequence is CASSGPGRGYSPLHF. CDR3 nucleotides: TGTGCCAGCAGTGGACCCGGCAGGGGTTATTCACCCCTCCACTTT. This chain connects TRBV2 to TRBJ1-6; possibly TRBD1 for D (6 bases). The germline CDR1 and CDR2 sequences are SNHLY and FYNNEI. Trimming shortened V by 4 bases and J by 8 bases, and 15 bases separated the two germline ends. The CDR3 covers 15 residues. Combining the CDR3 with reference TRBV2 and TRBJ1-6 gives the whole variable domain EPEVTQTPSHQVTQMGQEVILRCVPISNHLYFYWYRQILGQKVEFLVSFYNNEISEKSEIFDDQFSVERPDGSNFTLKIRSTKLEDSAMYFCASSGPGRGYSPLHFGNGTRLTVT.

This sequence joins TRBV6-2 or TRBV6-3 and TRBJ1-5; D unresolved. CDR1 and CDR2 from the germline V gene are MNHEY and SVGEGT. The CDR3 covers 16 residues. Trimming removed 1 base at V and 8 bases at J, with 18 bases between. The CDR3 protein is CASSYFRARDRKPQHF. The CDR3 coding sequence is TGTGCCAGCAGTTACTTTAGGGCCCGGGATAGGAAGCCCCAGCATTTT.

This clone turned up a few times. The chain recombines TRBV27 with TRBJ1-1; 7 nucleotides line up with TRBD1. Unmatched junction bases numbered 9, after V lost 0 bases and J lost 5 bases. The CDR3 runs 16 residues. Germline CDR1 reads MNHEY; CDR2 reads SMNVEV (reference sequence). CDR3 amino acids: CASSLSRQGGWTEAFF. In nucleotides, the CDR3 is TGTGCCAGCAGTTTATCGCGACAAGGGGGCTGGACTGAAGCTTTCTTT.

This clone was detected only once. The genes are TRBV6-5 and TRBJ1-1, with 9 nucleotides matching TRBD1. Germline loops: CDR1 MNHEY, CDR2 SVGAGI. CDR3 length equals 14 residues. With V trimmed by 7 bases and J by 1 base, 4 bases remained unmatched. The CDR3 bases are TGTGCCAGCATACAGGGGGCAGGGAACACTGAAGCTTTCTTT. Amino acids: CASIQGAGNTEAFF.

V and J are TRBV7-2 and TRBJ1-1, with 9 bases that match TRBD1. V shed 1 base and J 12 bases; nucleotides not matched to a gene: 6. The CDR3 runs 13 residues. Per germline, CDR1 SGHTA and CDR2 FQGNSA. The CDR3 region has the DNA TGTGCCAGCAGCTTAGAATGGACAGGGGTACCTTTCTTT. Encoded protein: CASSLEWTGVPFF.

This sequence joins TRBV18 and TRBJ1-2; tentatively, D is TRBD1 (6 bases). CDR1 is KGHSH, CDR2 LQKENI, per germline. This CDR3 is 14 amino acids long. Trimming took off 4 bases at V and 3 bases at J, with 12 bases between the two ends. DNA for the CDR3: TGTGCCAGCTCACTTACAGGGATCGACTATGGCTACACCTTC. It codes for CASSLTGIDYGYTF.

This clone appeared a single time. The CDR3 coding sequence is TGTGCCAGCAGCGGCGAGCGGCTGCTAGCCAAAAACATTCAGTACTTC. It specifies CASSGERLLAKNIQYF. The chain is built from TRBV2 and TRBJ2-4, with D maybe TRBD2 (5 bases). The CDR3 contains 16 residues. Germline assignment: CDR1 SNHLY and CDR2 FYNNEI. Trimming removed 6 bases from V and 0 bases from J, with 15 bases in between.

The chain has TRBV19 and TRBJ1-4; D gene ambiguous. The CDR3 consists of 13 residues. Germline assignment: CDR1 LNHDA and CDR2 SQIVND (reference sequence). Trimming cost V 7 bases and J 7 bases, with 13 bases left between them. Here the CDR3 DNA reads TGTGCCAGTACGGTCAGACGGGGTGAAAAACTGTTTTTT. Translated: CASTVRRGEKLFF. Supplemented by reference TRBV19 and TRBJ1-4, the full variable domain reads DGGITQSPKYLFRKEGQNVTLSCEQNLNHDAMYWYRQDPGQGLRLIYYSQIVNDFQKGDIAEGYSVSREKKESFPLTVTSAQKNPTAFYLCASTVRRGEKLFFGSGTQLSVL.

The J gene is TRBJ1-2, the V gene TRBV5-6, with TRBD1 as a possible D gene (6 bases). Trimming removed 0 bases from V and 4 bases from J, with 13 bases in between. The CDR3 spans 15 residues. The germline V gene encodes CDR1 SGHDT and CDR2 YYEEEE. CDR3 sequence: CASSLGDRYSYGYTF. The CDR3 coding sequence is TGTGCCAGCAGCTTGGGAGACAGGTACAGCTATGGCTACACCTTC.

The rearrangement uses TRBV3-1 (or the pseudogene TRBV3-2) and TRBJ1-2, with D perhaps TRBD1 (5 bases). CDR1 is LGHDT and CDR2 is YNNKEL in the germline V gene (reference sequence). Trimming cost V 4 bases and J 7 bases, with 19 bases left between them. This CDR3 region has 15 residues. The CDR3 region has the DNA TGTGCCAGCAGCCCATCTGACCAGGGAACTCGTGGCTACACCTTC. This translates into CASSPSDQGTRGYTF.

This CDR3 reads CASSYTPGQAIYF. CDR3 DNA sequence: TGTGCCAGCAGTTACACCCCGGGACAGGCCATATATTTT. This chain connects TRBV6-5 to TRBJ1-3, with 8 nucleotides matching TRBD1. CDR1 is MNHEY and CDR2 is SVGAGI in the germline V gene. V was clipped by 2 bases and J by 11 bases; unmatched bases: 5. The CDR3 contains 13 residues.

This clone was seen a few times. The CDR3 here is CASSLRDSSTEAFF. In nucleotides, the CDR3 is TGCGCCAGCAGCCTCCGGGACAGTTCCACTGAAGCTTTCTTT. The chain uses TRBV5-1 and TRBJ1-1, with 7 bases lining up with TRBD1. J was trimmed by 4 bases and V by 4 bases; bases with no gene match: 7. The CDR3 extends over 14 amino acids. The V gene's germline CDR1 is SGHRS and CDR2 YFSETQ.

About this clone: Other DNA sequences in the sample encode the same CDR3. V and J are TRBV5-1 and TRBJ2-2; 7 bases are a match to TRBD1. Germline trimming cut 1 base from V and 0 bases from J; bases unmatched to any gene: 0. The length of the CDR3 is 15 residues. Germline V lookup: CDR1 SGHRS, CDR2 YFSETQ. CDR3 bases: TGCGCCAGCAGCTTGCAGGGGGCGAACACCGGGGAGCTGTTTTTT. Its translation is CASSLQGANTGELFF.

The gene calls are TRBV28 and TRBJ2-1; 7 bases line up with TRBD2. The CDR3 length is 12 residues. After removal of 2 bases from V and 9 bases from J, the junction contained 1 base not matched to a gene. Per the germline V gene, CDR1 is MDHEN and CDR2 is SYDVKM. The CDR3 DNA is TGTGCCAGCAGTTTAAGGGAGGGTGAGCAGTTCTTC. This encodes CASSLREGEQFF.